This T cell receptor (beta chain) is drawn from a study of Ad26.COV2.S vaccination and SARS-CoV-2 variants. Findings of the study overall: Vaccine and placebo groups showed comparable non-spike TCR breadth.

A word on this clone: Its antigen is currently unknown.

Libraries were prepared by immunoSEQ multiplex PCR; TCRdb keeps only in-frame clonotypes and omits some of them. The sample lists 450,000 to 550,000 clones, 70% to 90% seen once, with about 1.5% in the top ten. J was trimmed by 4 bases and V by 3 bases; bases with no gene match: 17. In germline, CDR1 is LGHNA, CDR2 YNFKEQ. This CDR3 has 18 amino acids. The treatment is: some 20 received Ad26.COV2.S at low or high dose, single or two shots; about five received placebo; per-sample allocation not given. At day 63 after the first vaccine or placebo injection, samples were drawn. Aged 18-55 years, donor was enrolled in Boston in about 2020.

The sequenced sample was peripheral blood, obtained in a trial of Ad26.COV2.S vaccine versus placebo. The chain recombines TRBV4-2 with TRBJ1-2; 7 bases fit TRBD1. The receptor was isolated from a person between 18 and 60 years old who received the Ad26.COV2.S COVID-19 vaccine or a placebo. The CDR3 coding sequence is TGTGCCAGCAGCCAGAGCAGACAGGGAAATCAGTACAGCTATGGCTACACCTTC. Its protein is CASSQSRQGNQYSYGYTF.